Below, one T cell receptor (beta chain) is given with its context. This receptor's antigen is unknown. Per-base qualities were not stored, and no clone one base away is much larger. Using the deep immunoSEQ assay, multiplex PCR amplified TCR CDR3 regions from genomic DNA. Extracted genomic DNA from each cell subset was spread evenly across all wells of several immunoSEQ 96-well plates, with each plate serving as a replicate. Each replicate PCR for sorted subsets received about 180 ng genomic DNA, equal to tens of thousands of T cell genomes. Purified libraries were measured with a Qubit 3.0 fluorometer, size-checked on a Bioanalyzer 2100, and measured again with the KAPA Library Quantification kit. Each immunoSEQ 96-well plate was sequenced on its own single-read 150-cycle Illumina NextSeq 550 flow cell. The original pipeline was this. Because the immunoSEQ output included only junctional sequences and no quality scores, the filtering could not be the same as the filtering used for full-length reads. Sequences were annotated with PyIR, a Python wrapper for IgBLAST v1.9, and V/J genes and CDR3 were assigned using IMGT germline references. Reads were removed for weak V/J assignments (E-value above 1e-6), missing CDR3, stop codons, out-of-frame junctions, or ambiguous translated residues. V3J clonotypes were defined as sequences sharing the same inferred V gene, J gene, and CDR3 amino acid sequence. The percentage overlap between two repertoires was calculated by dividing the number of shared unique clonotypes by the size of the smaller repertoire. Three approaches were used to assess repertoire richness: RTK rarefaction, the Chao1 estimator, and Recon v2.1 estimates of unobserved clonotypes. For all TCRbeta clonotypes obtained by the gDNA method from several donors, generation probabilities were computed with OLGA. This immuneACCESS table, as held by TCRdb, lists in-frame sequences with V and J called but not all clones. Of the missing ones, under half trace to an unresolved V gene in checked studies; the others have no known cause. The V and J calls and clone size were taken over from that table, and D and trimming were inferred from the DNA. A total of approximately 2,300,000 clones appear in this sample, 92% of them only once. Of the sample, about 0.36% is held by the ten largest clones.

The donors were healthy, HIV-negative adults with no recently reported acute infections or vaccinations. All donors were Caucasian adults living in Nashville, Tennessee, USA. CD4+ T cells were enriched by magnetic negative selection; naive cells were then positively selected on CD45RA, and the negative fraction formed the memory subset. Blood was collected by leukapheresis, and PBMCs were isolated by Ficoll-Histopaque density gradient centrifugation and then cryopreserved in liquid nitrogen vapor phase. Analytical flow cytometry was used to check the purity and quantity of each magnetically sorted T cell population. Genomic DNA was isolated from every sorted fraction and measured by UV absorbance on a Nanodrop 2000c. This record comes from a study of shared clonotypes between healthy human individuals (dated by TCRdb to 2020 to 2022). Describing the broader study: A couple of women and a few men aged 18 to 49 years were included in the cohort. For each donor, CD4 naive and CD4 memory were each given three plates, CD8 naive was given two plates, and CD8 memory was given one plate. The study deeply sequenced blood TCR repertoires of about 5 healthy adults to estimate repertoire size and the extent of clonotype sharing between individuals. To increase sequencing depth and limit assay-specific biases, TCR repertoire library preparation and sequencing were carried out by different laboratories using diverse techniques. Between about 0.8 and 9 billion PBMCs per donor were obtained by leukapheresis.

General study outcomes and caveats: Clonotypes shared by all four sorted-subset donors showed higher generation probabilities than non-shared clonotypes. Only blood was sampled, and tissue TCR repertoires likely differ from those in blood. Larger estimated clonotype richness was generally found for naive subsets than for memory subsets. Roughly 5% of naive CD4, around 3.5% of naive CD8, 2.3% of memory CD4, and over 0.35% of memory CD8 clonotypes were shared across a few donors. The genetic and exposure-history diversity represented was limited by the small number of donors. Incomplete sequencing was indicated by rarefaction of sorted-subset datasets, despite the large sequencing depth. Based on pairwise subsampling, the degree of clonotype sharing among donors was expected to be affected by sequencing depth.

Based on the germline V gene (reference sequence), the CDR1 and CDR2 sequences are LNHDA and SQIVND. The CDR3 runs 12 residues from the cysteine to the phenylalanine. CDR3 DNA is the only sequence kept; it has 36 bases, read in frame from the first base. Relative to germline, V is 5 bases shorter and J is 6 bases shorter, with 7 bases between their ends. This receptor was obtained from a man younger than 30 in good health. Some clones in this sample may be carry-over from other donors' samples. The rearranged segments are TRBV19 and TRBJ1-4; the D gene is perhaps TRBD1, on 5 matching bases. Material: naive CD4+ T cells from PBMCs. According to the study, the label for this sample's cell subset or site signals: CD45RA+ positively selected. The nucleotide sequence reads as follows: TGTGCCAGTAGTGGGACCTATGAAAAACTGTTTTTT. Its protein is CASSGTYEKLFF.